Below are 26 T cell receptor beta chains sequenced from a single sample in a study of CD8 T cells in ankylosing spondylitis. TCRdb reprocessed the 5' RACE reads with MiXCR, giving one entry per CDR3 protein. In the table there are more than 95,000 distinct CDR3 sequences, roughly 8.7% of which are singletons. The sequenced sample consisted of blood, either unsorted or a sorted T cell fraction (not recorded which). All receptors derive from a male donor with ankylosing spondylitis or in good health (not recorded which).

A note on this clonotype: One base away lies a much larger clone, so this may be a sequencing read error. Because the CDR3 is missing its conserved closing phenylalanine or tryptophan, this is likely a read error. The chain links TRBV19 to TRBJ2-1, with D perhaps matching TRBD2 (6 bases). The V gene lost 5 bases and the J gene lost 3 bases, with 17 bases spanning the gap. Germline loops: CDR1 LNHDA, CDR2 SQIVND (reference sequence). The CDR3 is made up of 16 amino acids. CDR3 sequence: CASSPRAGSRYNEQFL. The DNA of the CDR3 is TGTGCCAGTAGTCCAAGGGCCGGGAGCCGCTACAATGAGCAGTTCCTC.

This clonotype showed up many times. The chain uses TRBV29-1 and TRBJ2-3; 9 positions match TRBD2. This CDR3 has 14 residues. The germline CDR1 and CDR2 sequences are SQVTM and ANQGSEA. Trimming at V came to 7 bases and at J to 5 bases, leaving 10 bases not matched to a gene. The CDR3 loop is CSAQGLAGKDTQYF. In DNA form, the CDR3 reads TGCAGCGCCCAGGGACTAGCCGGGAAAGATACGCAGTATTTT.

In this sample, this clonotype turned up many times. The chain combines TRBV20-1 with TRBJ1-5; D unclear. The CDR3 extends over 16 amino acids. From germline, CDR1 is DFQATT and CDR2 SNEGSKA (reference sequence). V lost 0 bases and J 2 bases, leaving 14 bases between the germline ends. The CDR3 protein is CSARDTRWGGNQPQHF. CDR3 in DNA: TGCAGTGCTAGAGATACGAGGTGGGGAGGCAATCAGCCCCAGCATTTT.

This clonotype was detected ten times or more. The chain combines TRBV11-2 with TRBJ1-1; no firm D call. V shed 6 bases and J shed 1 base, with 15 bases lying between them. There are 15 residues in the CDR3. CDR1 SGHAT and CDR2 FQNNGV come from the germline V gene. This CDR3 is CASRTTAAANTEAFF. DNA of the CDR3: TGTGCCAGCAGAACTACGGCTGCTGCGAACACTGAAGCTTTCTTT.

This clonotype was counted ten times or more. The chain combines TRBV20-1 with TRBJ2-2; TRBD2 is a possible D gene (5 bases). Between the trimmed V and J ends, which lost 5 bases and 0 bases, there was a span of 7 bases. This CDR3 spans 13 amino acids. CDR1 DFQATT and CDR2 SNEGSKA come from the germline V gene (reference sequence). The CDR3: CSAPSPNTGELFF. CDR3 DNA sequence: TGCAGTGCTCCTAGCCCGAACACCGGGGAGCTGTTTTTT.

This clonotype was picked up many times. The gene calls are TRBV6-2 or TRBV6-3 and TRBJ2-3; D not resolved. The germline V and J ends were trimmed by 7 bases and 3 bases, with 17 bases remaining between them. Germline V gene data show CDR1 as MNHEY and CDR2 as SVGEGT. The CDR3 spans 15 residues. The CDR3 DNA follows: TGTGCCAGCACCGGAACAGAGGCCCTGACAGATACGCAGTATTTT. It yields the protein CASTGTEALTDTQYF.

This clonotype was seen a few times. V gene TRBV7-2 combines with J gene TRBJ2-5, with unresolved D. V lost 1 base and J 5 bases, leaving 5 bases between the germline ends. In germline, CDR1 is SGHTA, CDR2 FQGNSA. The length of the CDR3 is 12 residues. In DNA, the CDR3 is TGTGCCAGCAGCTTAGTATTGGAGACCCAGTACTTC. The encoded protein is CASSLVLETQYF.

This clonotype occurred many times. The rearrangement joins TRBV10-3 to TRBJ2-7; tentatively, D is TRBD1 (5 bases). CDR1 is ENHRY, CDR2 SYGVKD, per germline. The CDR3 extends over 12 amino acids. V dropped 9 bases and J dropped 2 bases, with 11 bases sitting between them. CDR3 DNA: TGTGCCATTTCAGGACACCCCTACGAGCAGTACTTC. This sequence encodes CAISGHPYEQYF.

In its sample, this clonotype was seen many times. The chain has TRBV7-3 and TRBJ1-1; 10 nucleotides line up with TRBD1. The CDR3 covers 17 residues. CDR1 is SGHTA, CDR2 FQGTGA, per germline. V was clipped by 5 bases and J by 1 base; unmatched bases: 10. CDR3 amino acids: CASSVLPGQGPNTEAFF. Written as DNA, the CDR3 is TGTGCCAGCAGCGTCTTACCGGGACAGGGGCCGAACACTGAAGCTTTCTTT.

V and J are TRBV18 and TRBJ1-2; the D gene is possibly TRBD1 (5 bases). V shed 4 bases and J shed 1 base, with 16 bases lying between them. The length of the CDR3 is 16 residues. Per the germline V gene, CDR1 is KGHSH and CDR2 is LQKENI. The CDR3 is CASSLSRQLNNYGYTF. The CDR3 DNA sequence: TGTGCCAGCTCACTTTCTCGACAGCTCAATAACTATGGCTACACCTTC.

This clonotype was picked up many times. The CDR3 here is CASSPRGGGDLRETQYF. CDR3 coding DNA: TGTGCCAGCAGCCCCCGAGGAGGGGGGGACCTCCGGGAGACCCAGTACTTC. The chain carries TRBV9 and TRBJ2-5; tentative D call: TRBD2 (7 bases). Germline V CDR1 and CDR2: SGDLS, YYNGEE. V lost 4 bases and J 5 bases, leaving 24 bases between the germline ends. This CDR3 has 17 amino acids.

This clonotype was picked up many times. This chain links TRBV6-2 or TRBV6-3 with TRBJ2-7, with a tentative D call TRBD2 (6 bases). Trimming took off 11 bases at V and 0 bases at J, with 17 bases between the two ends. CDR1 is MNHEY and CDR2 is SVGEGT in the germline V gene. The CDR3 is made up of 14 amino acids. DNA for the CDR3: TGTGCCTCCCGGCGGCGGGATAGCTCCTACGAGCAGTACTTC. Protein: CASRRRDSSYEQYF.

The table lists this clonotype with many counts. V usage is TRBV18 and J usage is TRBJ2-1; possible D gene TRBD1, 6 bases. This CDR3 has 13 amino acids. Trimming cost V 1 base and J 5 bases, with 6 bases left between them. The V gene's germline CDR1 is KGHSH and CDR2 LQKENI. In DNA, the CDR3 is TGTGCCAGCTCACCACGGACAGACAATGAGCAGTTCTTC. It encodes CASSPRTDNEQFF.

This chain uses TRBV6-2 or TRBV6-3 with TRBJ2-2; D remains unclear. Trimming took 5 bases from V and 11 from J, leaving 9 bases between them. Looked up from germline, CDR1 is MNHEY and CDR2 is SVGEGT. The CDR3 extends over 11 amino acids. CDR3 residues: CASSRTQELFF. In DNA form, the CDR3 reads TGTGCCAGCAGTCGGACCCAAGAGCTGTTTTTT.

This clonotype has at least ten counts. The chain joins TRBV20-1 to TRBJ1-2; TRBD1 aligns across 7 bases. V dropped 3 bases and J dropped 7; count of bases not matched to a gene: 8. The CDR3 spans 13 residues. The germline gives CDR1 DFQATT, CDR2 SNEGSKA (reference sequence). The CDR3 protein is CSAREGTATGYTF. In DNA form, the CDR3 reads TGCAGTGCTAGGGAGGGGACAGCTACTGGCTACACCTTC.

The CDR3: CASSNTSRSTDTQYF. The CDR3 DNA sequence: TGTGCCAGCAGTAATACTAGCCGAAGCACAGATACGCAGTATTTT. The rearrangement joins TRBV12-3 or TRBV12-4 to TRBJ2-3, with D perhaps TRBD2 (6 bases). Trimming shortened V by 5 bases and J by 0 bases, and 12 bases separated the two germline ends. This CDR3 region has 15 residues.

This clonotype was counted ten times or more. The chain recombines TRBV5-1 with TRBJ2-5, with D perhaps matching TRBD2 (6 bases). This CDR3 has 14 residues. V lost 0 bases and J lost 7, with 13 bases in between. Germline V gene lookup returns CDR1 SGHRS and CDR2 YFSETQ. The CDR3 loop is CASSLELAGGTQYF. In nucleotides, the CDR3 is TGCGCCAGCAGCTTGGAGCTGGCCGGGGGGACCCAGTACTTC.

This clonotype was detected ten times or more. This chain links TRBV12-3 or TRBV12-4 with TRBJ2-7, with D possibly TRBD2 on 6 matching bases. The V and J ends lost 5 bases and 4 bases respectively, with 12 bases between them. The CDR3 consists of 13 residues. The chain's CDR3 is CASSLFRGYEQYF. The CDR3 nucleotides are TGTGCCAGCAGTCTTTTTCGGGGGTACGAGCAGTACTTC.

About this clonotype: This may be a read error: a much more frequent sequence differs by one nucleotide. The chain's CDR3 is CASSAPGSDTQYF. DNA of the CDR3: TGTGCCAGCTCAGCACCAGGGTCAGATACGCAGTATTTT. The V gene is TRBV18, the J gene TRBJ2-3; a possible D gene is TRBD1 (5 bases). CDR3 length: 13 residues. Germline V gene lookup returns CDR1 KGHSH and CDR2 LQKENI.

This clonotype was seen at least ten times. This sequence joins TRBV7-2 and TRBJ1-1; no reliable D call. This CDR3 is 14 amino acids long. V dropped 0 bases and J dropped 8 bases, with 13 bases sitting between them. The V gene's germline CDR1 is SGHTA and CDR2 FQGNSA. The CDR3: CASSLAAGRWEAFF. CDR3 DNA sequence: TGTGCCAGCAGCTTAGCCGCAGGCCGATGGGAAGCTTTCTTT.

At least ten counts were recorded for this clonotype. V gene TRBV20-1 combines with J gene TRBJ1-6; no reliable D call. Looked up from germline, CDR1 is DFQATT and CDR2 is SNEGSKA (reference sequence). This CDR3 region has 15 residues. Trimming stripped 0 bases from V and 6 bases from J, with 12 bases between. CDR3 sequence reads: CSAREPSDGNSPLHF. CDR3 DNA: TGCAGTGCTAGAGAGCCAAGTGATGGTAATTCACCCCTCCACTTT.

The chain joins TRBV7-9 to TRBJ2-7; D uncertain. Trimming removed 3 bases at V and 2 bases at J, with 8 bases between. CDR1 and CDR2 from the germline V gene are SEHNR and FQNEAQ (reference sequence). The CDR3 is made up of 13 amino acids. CDR3 in amino acids: CASSFFGAYEQYF. CDR3 in DNA: TGTGCCAGCAGCTTCTTTGGCGCCTACGAGCAGTACTTC.

This clonotype was recorded many times. The chain joins TRBV7-6 to TRBJ2-2; TRBD1 matches at 7 bases. This CDR3 spans 16 amino acids. The J segment lost 1 base and the V segment lost 1 base, leaving 3 bases of the junction unmatched. Looked up from germline, CDR1 is SGHVS and CDR2 is FNYEAQ. The DNA of the CDR3 is TGTGCCAGCAGCTTAGTAAGACAGGGGAACACCGGGGAGCTGTTTTTT. This sequence encodes CASSLVRQGNTGELFF.

In its sample, this clonotype was seen many times. The CDR3 region is CASSEAWDSSYEQYF. CDR3 bases: TGTGCCAGCAGTGAAGCGTGGGACAGCTCCTACGAGCAGTACTTC. The chain is built from TRBV6-1 and TRBJ2-7; 7 bases match TRBD1. J gave up 0 bases and V 0 bases, and 2 bases lay outside the gene matches. The CDR3 runs 15 residues. From germline, CDR1 is MNHNS and CDR2 SASEGT.

There are a few counts of this clonotype. This chain connects TRBV7-2 to TRBJ2-1; 8 bases align to TRBD1. Germline trimming cut 5 bases from V and 5 bases from J; bases unmatched to any gene: 2. The CDR3 loop spans 13 amino acids. Germline V gives CDR1 SGHTA, CDR2 FQGNSA. CDR3 region: CASSADRDNEQFF. CDR3 nucleotide sequence: TGTGCCAGCAGCGCGGACAGGGACAATGAGCAGTTCTTC.

The chain joins TRBV12-3 or TRBV12-4 to TRBJ2-5; D is uncertain. The CDR3 has 14 residues. Deletions cut 7 bases from V and 5 bases from J, with 17 bases between. Here the CDR3 reads CASTPGTWRETQYF. The CDR3, as DNA: TGTGCCAGCACCCCAGGAACCTGGCGGGAGACCCAGTACTTC.